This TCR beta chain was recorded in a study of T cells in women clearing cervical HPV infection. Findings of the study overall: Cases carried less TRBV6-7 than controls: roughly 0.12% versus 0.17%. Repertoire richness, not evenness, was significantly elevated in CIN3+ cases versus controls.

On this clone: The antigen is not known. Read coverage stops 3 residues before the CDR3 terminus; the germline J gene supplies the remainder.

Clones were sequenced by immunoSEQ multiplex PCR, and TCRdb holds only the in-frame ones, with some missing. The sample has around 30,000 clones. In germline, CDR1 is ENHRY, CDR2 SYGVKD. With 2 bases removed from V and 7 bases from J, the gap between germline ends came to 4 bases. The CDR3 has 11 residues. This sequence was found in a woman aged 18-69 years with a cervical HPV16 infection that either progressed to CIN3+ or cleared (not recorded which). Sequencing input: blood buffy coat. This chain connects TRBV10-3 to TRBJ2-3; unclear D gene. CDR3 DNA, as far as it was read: TGTGCCATCAGTGAGGTTAATACG. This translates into CAISEVNT. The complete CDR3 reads CAISEVNTQYF.